The clone carrying this T cell receptor beta chain showed up just once. At one end, the junction sequence differs from germline, possibly due to a read error. Germline assignment: CDR1 SGHRS and CDR2 YFSETQ. The length of the CDR3 is 13 residues. Amplification of the TCR beta CDR3 regions used RNA transcripts (as template). RT-PCR in the first round used HTBI primers; a second-round multiplex PCR followed. TCRdb re-called the multiplex PCR reads with MiXCR, one entry per CDR3 protein. In the table there are about 1.2 million distinct CDR3 sequences, 35% to 40% of which are singletons. These data belong to a study of Graves' ophthalmopathy and Graves' hyperthyroidism.

The TCR was taken from an adult man with Graves' hyperthyroidism. Sequencing input: peripheral blood or thyroid tissue (not recorded which). The chain recombines TRBV5-1 with TRBJ1-2, with TRBD1 matching 7 bases. CDR3 nucleotides: TGCGCCGGCAGCGTGACAGGGCTGGATGGCTACACCTTC. Translation gives CAGSVTGLDGYTF.